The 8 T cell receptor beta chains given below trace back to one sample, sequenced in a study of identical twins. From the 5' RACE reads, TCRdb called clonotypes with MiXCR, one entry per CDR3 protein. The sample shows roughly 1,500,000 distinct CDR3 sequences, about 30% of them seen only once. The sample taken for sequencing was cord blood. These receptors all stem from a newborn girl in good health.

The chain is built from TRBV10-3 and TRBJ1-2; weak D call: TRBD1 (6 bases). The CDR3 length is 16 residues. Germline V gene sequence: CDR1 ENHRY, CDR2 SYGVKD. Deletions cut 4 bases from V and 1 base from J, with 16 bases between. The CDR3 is CAISGGTQGGNYGYTF. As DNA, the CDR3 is TGTGCCATCAGTGGGGGGACACAAGGCGGTAACTATGGCTACACCTTC.

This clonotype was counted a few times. DNA of the CDR3: TGTGCCAGCAGCTCGCCGGGACAGGGGATCCCCTACGAGCAGTACTTC. This encodes CASSSPGQGIPYEQYF. This chain joins TRBV7-9 and TRBJ2-7; TRBD1 aligns across 10 bases. Trimming at V came to 4 bases and at J to 2 bases, leaving 8 bases not matched to a gene. The CDR3 loop spans 16 amino acids. CDR1 is SEHNR and CDR2 is FQNEAQ in the germline V gene (reference sequence).

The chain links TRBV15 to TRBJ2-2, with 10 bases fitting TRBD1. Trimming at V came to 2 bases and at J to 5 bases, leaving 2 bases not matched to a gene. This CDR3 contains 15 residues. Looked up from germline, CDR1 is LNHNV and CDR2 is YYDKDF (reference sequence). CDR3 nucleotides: TGTGCCACCAGCAGACGGGACAGGGGAACCGGGGAGCTGTTTTTT. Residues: CATSRRDRGTGELFF.

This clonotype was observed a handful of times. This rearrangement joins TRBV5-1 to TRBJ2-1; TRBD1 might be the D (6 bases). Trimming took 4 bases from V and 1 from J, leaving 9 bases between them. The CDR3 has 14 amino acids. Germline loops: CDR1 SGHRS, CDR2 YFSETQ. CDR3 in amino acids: CASSTDRSYNEQFF. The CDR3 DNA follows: TGCGCCAGCAGCACCGACAGGTCCTACAATGAGCAGTTCTTC.

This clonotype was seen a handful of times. CDR3 DNA sequence: TGCGCCAGCAGCCATACCAGACTCACGAATGAGCAGTTCTTC. Amino acids: CASSHTRLTNEQFF. V usage is TRBV5-1 and J usage is TRBJ2-1; D uncertain. Germline V gene lookup returns CDR1 SGHRS and CDR2 YFSETQ. CDR3 length: 14 residues. Deletions cut 4 bases from V and 7 bases from J, with 15 bases between.

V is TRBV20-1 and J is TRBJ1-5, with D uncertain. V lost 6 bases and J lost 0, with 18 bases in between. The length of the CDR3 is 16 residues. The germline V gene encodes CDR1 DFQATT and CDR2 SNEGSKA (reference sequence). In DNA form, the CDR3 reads TGCAGTGCAATCCCGGCTCGGGCCTTTAGCAATCAGCCCCAGCATTTT. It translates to CSAIPARAFSNQPQHF.

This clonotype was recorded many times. Here the CDR3 reads CSVEVRQGAYEQYF. In nucleotides, the CDR3 is TGCAGCGTTGAAGTGAGACAGGGGGCTTACGAGCAGTACTTC. This chain connects TRBV29-1 to TRBJ2-7; 10 bases map to TRBD1. From germline, CDR1 is SQVTM and CDR2 ANQGSEA. J lost 4 bases, V lost 1 base, and 4 bases had no gene match. This CDR3 is 14 amino acids long.

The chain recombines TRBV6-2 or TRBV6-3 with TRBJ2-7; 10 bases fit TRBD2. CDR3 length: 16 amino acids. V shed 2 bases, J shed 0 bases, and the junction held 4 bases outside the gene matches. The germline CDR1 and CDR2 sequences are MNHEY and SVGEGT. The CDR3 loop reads CASSYPGLADSYEQYF. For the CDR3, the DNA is TGTGCCAGCAGTTACCCAGGACTAGCGGACTCCTACGAGCAGTACTTC.